Each of the 10 T cell receptor beta chains below was sequenced from the same sample in a study of blood T cell repertoires in COVID-19. TCRdb's copy holds only in-frame clones and misses some; the assay was immunoSEQ multiplex PCR. The top ten hold about 5% of the sample, which has about 250,000 clones, roughly 80% seen once. Input material: PBMCs or T cells enriched from blood (not recorded which). The receptors here all came from a man aged 40-55 years who had been exposed to COVID-19.

CDR3 in amino acids: CASGLRLAGGNTGELFF. The CDR3 DNA follows: TGTGCTAGTGGTTTGCGGCTAGCGGGAGGAAACACCGGGGAGCTGTTTTTT. This chain joins TRBV12-5 and TRBJ2-2; 11 nucleotides line up with TRBD2. V lost 2 bases, J lost 2 bases, and 4 bases stayed unmatched. Per the germline V gene, CDR1 is LGHNT and CDR2 is FRNRAP. The CDR3 is 17 residues long.

This chain connects TRBV7-2 to TRBJ2-5, with TRBD1 matching over 11 bases. Germline lookup yields CDR1 SGHTA and CDR2 FQGNSA. The CDR3 spans 15 residues. The V segment lost 5 bases and the J segment 9 bases; nucleotides outside the gene matches: 11. For the CDR3, the DNA is TGTGCCAGCAGCACCGTATGGGACAGGGGGTCCCCCCAGTACTTC. Amino acids: CASSTVWDRGSPQYF.

The sample holds a few counts of this clone. The gene calls are TRBV7-9 and TRBJ1-1; D is perhaps TRBD1 (6 bases). Trimming took off 5 bases at V and 11 bases at J, with 24 bases between the two ends. The CDR3 is made up of 15 amino acids. The germline gives CDR1 SEHNR, CDR2 FQNEAQ (reference sequence). CDR3 sequence reads: CASSPIQGHLVGAFF. CDR3 bases: TGTGCCAGCAGCCCAATTCAGGGGCACCTGGTTGGGGCTTTCTTT.

The chain joins TRBV12-3 or TRBV12-4 to TRBJ1-3; D possibly corresponds to TRBD1 (6 bases). CDR3 length: 12 residues. V was clipped by 8 bases and J by 4 bases, with 9 bases between them. CDR3 sequence reads: CASYTGGNTIYF. CDR3 coding DNA: TGTGCCAGCTATACAGGGGGAAACACCATATATTTT.

The chain recombines TRBV5-3 with TRBJ2-7, with D possibly being TRBD2 (6 bases). TRBV5-3 is an ORF, with its function uncertain. Trimming removed 4 bases from V and 2 bases from J, with 25 bases in between. The CDR3 has 18 residues. The CDR3 sequence: CARSNCTLGAGPPYEQYF. The CDR3 DNA sequence: TGTGCCAGAAGCAATTGCACCCTTGGAGCGGGCCCACCCTACGAGCAGTACTTC.

The chain links TRBV11-2 to TRBJ1-3, with a weak D call TRBD1 (6 bases). The CDR3 contains 15 residues. V lost 5 bases and J lost 4, with 15 bases in between. The germline gives CDR1 SGHAT, CDR2 FQNNGV. The CDR3 region has the DNA TGTGCCAGCAGCCGACCTGACAGGCGGGGAAACACCATATATTTT. Translated, it gives CASSRPDRRGNTIYF. The variable domain in full, with the rest retrieved from reference TRBV11-2 and TRBJ1-3, is EAGVAQSPRYKIIEKRQSVAFWCNPISGHATLYWYQQILGQGPKLLIQFQNNGVVDDSQLPKDRFSAERLKGVDSTLKIQPAKLEDSAVYLCASSRPDRRGNTIYFGEGSWLTVV.

The V gene is TRBV7-6, the J gene TRBJ1-2, with 7 bases fitting TRBD1. Germline V gene lookup returns CDR1 SGHVS and CDR2 FNYEAQ. The CDR3 runs 19 residues. The trim removed 3 bases at V and 8 bases at J, leaving 24 bases unmatched. The CDR3 region has the DNA TGTGCCAGCAGCTTCCAGCGGGCGGCTAATCAACGACAGGGAGAAGGCTACACCTTC. Its translation: CASSFQRAANQRQGEGYTF.

The CDR3 is CASSQDGDRVGRETQYF. In DNA, the CDR3 is TGCGCCAGCAGCCAAGATGGGGACAGGGTGGGGAGGGAGACCCAGTACTTC. The chain combines TRBV4-1 with TRBJ2-5, with 9 bases aligning to TRBD1. The length of the CDR3 is 17 residues. With V trimmed by 0 bases and J by 5 bases, 10 bases remained unmatched. CDR1 is MGHRA, CDR2 YSYEKL, per germline.

The chain uses TRBV12-5 and TRBJ2-7, with 7 bases matching TRBD2. Germline V CDR1 and CDR2: LGHNT, FRNRAP. This CDR3 is built from 15 residues. After removal of 5 bases from V and 3 bases from J, the junction contained 10 bases not matched to a gene. CDR3 sequence (DNA): TGTGCTAGTGGTCCCCCCAAGCGGGGCGTCTACGAGCAGTACTTC. Amino acids: CASGPPKRGVYEQYF.

The chain couples TRBV29-1 to TRBJ2-1; D is possibly TRBD2 (5 bases). The CDR3 runs 14 residues. The germline V gene encodes CDR1 SQVTM and CDR2 ANQGSEA. V shed 3 bases and J shed 13 bases, with 22 bases lying between them. CDR3 in amino acids: CSVDGETGRSDQFF. The DNA of the CDR3 is TGCAGCGTTGATGGGGAGACGGGCCGCTCCGATCAGTTCTTC.